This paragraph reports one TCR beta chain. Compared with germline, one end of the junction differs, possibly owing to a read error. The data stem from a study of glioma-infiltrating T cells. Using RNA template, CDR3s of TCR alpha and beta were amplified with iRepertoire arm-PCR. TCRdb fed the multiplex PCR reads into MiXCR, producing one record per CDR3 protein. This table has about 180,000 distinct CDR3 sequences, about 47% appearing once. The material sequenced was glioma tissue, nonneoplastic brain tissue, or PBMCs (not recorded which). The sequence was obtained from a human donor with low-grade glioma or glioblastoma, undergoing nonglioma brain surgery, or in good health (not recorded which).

In nucleotides, the CDR3 is TGCAGTGCCCATAGCGGGAGTCAGGTTCAAGAGAGCCAGTACTTC. It is translated as CSAHSGSQVQESQYF. The chain uses TRBV20-1 and TRBJ2-5, with TRBD2 matching over 9 bases. Germline V lookup: CDR1 DFQATT, CDR2 SNEGSKA (reference sequence). The CDR3 totals 15 residues.